This T cell receptor beta chain is from a study of control samples from healthy donors and cancer patients. J lost 5 bases, V lost 2 bases, and 12 bases had no gene match. CDR1 and CDR2 (germline): MDHEN, SYDVKM. The CDR3 runs to 16 residues. TCRdb's copy holds only in-frame clones and misses some; the assay was immunoSEQ multiplex PCR. Among about 150,000 clones listed, 90% to 95% were seen once. The chain has TRBV28 and TRBJ2-7, with TRBD1 identical over 7 bases. The sequence derives from a woman aged 25 to 45 in good health. The sample comprised blood. The CDR3 sequence is CASSLISTGKRNEQYF. CDR3 nucleotides: TGTGCCAGCAGTTTAATCTCGACAGGGAAAAGGAACGAGCAGTACTTC.